This TCR beta chain was captured by sequencing in a study of OX40 agonist ivuxolimab in advanced cancers. Study-wide results and caveats: Partial responders at 0.1-3.0 mg/kg had among the lowest clonal expansion.

A single count supports this clone. Its target is not known. Measured with immunoSEQ multiplex PCR; TCRdb has only the in-frame clones, and not every one. In the table there are about 16,000 clones, 86% of which are singletons. On cycle 4 day 1 and cycle 7 day 1, as well as at baseline, blood was sampled. Germline CDR1 SGHAT, CDR2 FQNNGV. V gave up 3 bases and J gave up 7 bases, with 12 bases separating them. The CDR3 contains 13 residues. This TCR was recovered from an adult with an advanced solid tumor such as melanoma, head and neck, liver or kidney cancer. The chain is built from TRBV11-2 and TRBJ2-5; D uncertain. The sample consisted of CD4+ or CD8+ T cells sorted from blood, taken in a trial of the OX40 agonist ivuxolimab. The CDR3 is CASSLLPLGTQYF. Here the CDR3 DNA reads TGTGCCAGCAGCTTGTTGCCCCTCGGGACCCAGTACTTC.